The rows below give T cell receptor beta chains drawn from one sample of a study of immune heterogeneity within non-small cell lung tumors. Via MiXCR, TCRdb re-called the multiplex PCR reads, giving one row per CDR3 protein. The sample contains about 4,600 distinct CDR3 sequences, 35% to 45% of which appear only once. The sequenced sample consisted of lung tumor tissue. The source is a woman between 45 and 60 years old with non-small cell lung cancer. The CDR3 runs from the conserved cysteine through the conserved F or W. The D gene is left open where the match is weak. Where a row states a size, it is once, few, many or the class of an expanded clone; other rows omit it.

d_gene	j_gene	v_gene	abundance	CDR3aa	CDR3nt
TRBD1	TRBJ1-2	TRBV18	medium-sized	CASSPQRGGTANYGYTF	TGTGCCAGCTCACCACAACGGGGGGGGACAGCTAACTATGGCTACACCTTC
TRBD1	TRBJ2-7	TRBV19	-	CASSIGTGSPYEQYF	TGTGCCAGTAGTATAGGGACAGGGTCCCCCTACGAGCAGTACTTC
TRBD1	TRBJ1-4	TRBV10-2	-	CASSDPGTGWISEKLFF	TGCGCCAGCAGTGACCCCGGGACAGGTTGGATATCTGAAAAACTGTTTTTT
-	TRBJ1-1	TRBV30	medium-sized	CAWRRTGATAEAFF	TGTGCCTGGAGGAGGACGGGGGCAACCGCTGAAGCTTTCTTT
-	TRBJ2-7	TRBV18	-	CASSPVRQTYEQYF	TGTGCCAGCTCACCAGTGAGACAGACTTACGAGCAGTACTTC
TRBD1	TRBJ2-7	TRBV7-2	medium-sized	CASSPPGTDGTYEQYF	TGTGCCAGCAGCCCCCCAGGGACAGACGGCACCTACGAGCAGTACTTC
-	TRBJ2-1	TRBV20-1	medium-sized	CSAKPGLPSPLSEQFF	TGCAGTGCTAAACCTGGACTCCCCTCGCCGCTCAGTGAGCAGTTCTTC
-	TRBJ2-7	TRBV20-1	-	CSTRGPLEKGPYEQYF	TGCAGTACACGAGGGCCTCTCGAAAAAGGCCCCTACGAGCAGTACTTC
-	TRBJ1-1	TRBV6-2/TRBV6-3	medium-sized	CASSYRPGGWDTEAFF	TGTGCCAGCAGTTACCGCCCCGGGGGTTGGGACACTGAAGCTTTCTTT
TRBD2	TRBJ2-3	TRBV5-8	many	CASSFGTSRDTQYF	TGTGCCAGCAGCTTTGGGACTAGCAGAGATACGCAGTATTTT
-	TRBJ1-5	TRBV3-1	-	CDSSQDWGKNQPQHF	TGTGACAGCAGCCAAGACTGGGGGAAAAATCAGCCCCAGCATTTT
-	TRBJ2-5	TRBV24-1	medium-sized	CATSEPASGEETQYF	TGTGCCACCAGTGAACCGGCCTCAGGGGAAGAGACCCAGTACTTC
-	TRBJ2-1	TRBV6-1	many	CASRGGDGTKQFF	TGTGCCAGCAGGGGTGGGGATGGTACGAAGCAGTTCTTC
-	TRBJ2-3	TRBV19	large	CATRDSTDTQYF	TGTGCCACTCGGGACAGCACAGATACGCAGTATTTT
TRBD1	TRBJ2-2	TRBV6-2/TRBV6-3	-	CATATGVGANTGELFF	TGTGCCACCGCTACAGGGGTCGGGGCTAACACCGGGGAGCTGTTTTTT
-	TRBJ2-7	TRBV3-1	medium-sized	CASSQDSETAPYEQYF	TGTGCCAGCAGCCAAGATAGTGAGACTGCCCCCTACGAGCAGTACTTC
TRBD1	TRBJ1-2	TRBV6-2/TRBV6-3	-	CASLDRGGGYTF	TGTGCCAGCTTGGACAGGGGTGGCGGCTACACCTTC
-	TRBJ1-2	TRBV20-1	many	CSAGSQYGYTF	TGCAGTGCGGGTTCTCAGTATGGCTACACCTTC
-	TRBJ2-1	TRBV19	-	CASSMERGPQSSYNEQFF	TGTGCCAGTAGTATGGAGAGGGGTCCCCAGAGCTCCTACAATGAGCAGTTCTTC
-	TRBJ2-6	TRBV5-1	medium-sized	CASTTGGGSGANVLTF	TGCGCCAGCACCACAGGGGGGGGGTCTGGGGCCAACGTCCTGACTTTC
TRBD2	TRBJ2-3	TRBV20-1	medium-sized	CSARAVTSGTLDTQYF	TGCAGTGCTAGAGCAGTGACTAGCGGCACCCTAGATACGCAGTATTTT
-	TRBJ2-7	TRBV7-9	-	CASSPPQDYEQYF	TGTGCCAGCAGCCCCCCCCAGGACTACGAGCAGTACTTC
TRBD2	TRBJ2-5	TRBV20-1	medium-sized	CSARDRSGRYWETQYF	TGCAGTGCTAGAGATCGGAGCGGGAGATATTGGGAGACCCAGTACTTC
TRBD2	TRBJ2-3	TRBV28	-	CASGGLETDTQYF	TGTGCCAGCGGGGGACTAGAAACAGATACGCAGTATTTT
-	TRBJ1-2	TRBV27	-	CASSSQRGGYTF	TGTGCCAGCAGCTCCCAACGGGGTGGCTACACCTTC
TRBD2	TRBJ2-5	TRBV28	few	CASSFPLAEETQYF	TGTGCCAGCAGTTTCCCACTAGCGGAAGAGACCCAGTACTTC
-	TRBJ1-1	TRBV7-9	few	CASSSGPEAFF	TGTGCCAGCAGCTCCGGGCCTGAAGCTTTCTTT
-	TRBJ1-1	TRBV18	-	CSSSPQCGIEAFF	TGTTCCAGCTCACCACAGTGCGGCATTGAAGCTTTCTTT
-	TRBJ2-6	TRBV18	few	CASSGYNSGANVLTF	TGTGCCAGCTCAGGCTACAACTCTGGGGCCAACGTCCTGACTTTC
-	TRBJ1-1	TRBV28	many	CASHSSTLSGPQSTEAFF	TGTGCCAGCCATAGTTCGACACTATCAGGGCCCCAGTCCACTGAAGCTTTCTTT
-	TRBJ2-7	TRBV6-1	medium-sized	CATGNFGYEQYF	TGTGCCACCGGAAATTTCGGCTACGAGCAGTACTTC
TRBD1	TRBJ2-7	TRBV3-1	few	CASSRQGAYGQYF	TGTGCCAGCAGCCGGCAGGGGGCCTACGGGCAGTACTTC
-	TRBJ2-7	TRBV12-3/TRBV12-4	medium-sized	CASSPPDRAYEQYF	TGTGCCAGCAGTCCCCCGGACAGAGCCTACGAGCAGTACTTC
-	TRBJ2-5	TRBV11-3	-	CASSLGELALETQYF	TGTGCCAGCAGCTTAGGGGAGTTGGCTTTGGAGACCCAGTACTTC
-	TRBJ2-5	TRBV5-1	medium-sized	CASSLGLEGETQYF	TGCGCCAGCAGCTTGGGGCTAGAGGGAGAGACCCAGTACTTC
TRBD1	TRBJ2-1	TRBV27	medium-sized	CASSYLGTGTSNEQFF	TGTGCCAGCAGTTATTTGGGGACAGGGACCTCCAATGAGCAGTTCTTC
-	TRBJ2-7	TRBV6-1	hyperexpanded	CASSEYLRAYEQYF	TGTGCCAGCAGTGAATACCTCAGGGCCTACGAGCAGTACTTC
-	TRBJ2-7	TRBV7-9	medium-sized	CASSRQQWGNNEQYF	TGTGCCAGCAGCCGACAGCAGTGGGGGAACAACGAGCAGTACTTC
-	TRBJ2-1	TRBV5-1	medium-sized	CASSLVPSDEQFF	TGCGCCAGCAGCTTGGTGCCTAGCGATGAGCAGTTCTTC
TRBD2	TRBJ2-7	TRBV29-1	few	CSVGEGLEQYF	TGCAGCGTCGGGGAGGGGCTCGAGCAGTACTTC
-	TRBJ1-5	TRBV15	medium-sized	CATSRDQFQTGNQPQHF	TGTGCCACCAGCAGAGATCAATTTCAGACAGGAAATCAGCCCCAGCATTTT
-	TRBJ1-4	TRBV7-2	medium-sized	CASSLGPSNEKLFF	TGTGCCAGCAGCTTAGGTCCCAGTAATGAAAAACTGTTTTTT
-	TRBJ1-3	TRBV9	many	CASSVGGGPGSGNTIYF	TGTGCCAGCAGCGTAGGGGGGGGCCCCGGCTCTGGAAACACCATATATTTT
-	TRBJ1-6	TRBV20-1	medium-sized	CSAREGEFSPLHF	TGCAGTGCTAGAGAGGGGGAGTTTTCACCCCTCCACTTT
TRBD2	TRBJ2-1	TRBV7-9	medium-sized	CASISPSAGVNEQFF	TGTGCCAGCATTAGTCCTTCGGCGGGGGTCAATGAGCAGTTCTTC
TRBD2	TRBJ2-7	TRBV5-5	large	CASSSIITGLADEQYF	TGTGCCAGCAGCTCCATAATAACGGGACTAGCAGACGAGCAGTACTTC
-	TRBJ2-1	TRBV5-1	few	CASSLSVSGEQFF	TGCGCCAGCAGCTTGTCAGTAAGCGGTGAGCAGTTCTTC
TRBD1	TRBJ2-7	TRBV29-1	few	CSAWDRGLYEQYF	TGCAGCGCCTGGGACAGGGGACTTTACGAGCAGTACTTC
TRBD1	TRBJ2-2	TRBV27	-	CASSPWDRYTGELFF	TGTGCCAGCAGTCCATGGGACAGATACACCGGGGAGCTGTTTTTT
TRBD1	TRBJ2-1	TRBV28	-	CASSFWRQGKNNEQFF	TGTGCCAGCAGTTTCTGGAGACAGGGGAAAAACAATGAGCAGTTCTTC
TRBD1	TRBJ1-3	TRBV30	-	CALDRAGNTIYF	TGTGCCTTAGACAGGGCTGGAAACACCATATATTTT
-	TRBJ2-1	TRBV6-1	few	CASRAGQKLNNEQFF	TGTGCCAGCAGAGCCGGACAGAAGCTTAACAATGAGCAGTTCTTC
TRBD1	TRBJ1-4	TRBV28	-	CATGQGRNEKLFF	TGTGCCACCGGACAGGGGAGGAATGAAAAACTGTTTTTT
-	TRBJ2-2	TRBV6-1	-	CASRTHRPRGQTNTGELFF	TGTGCCAGCAGGACCCATCGGCCAAGGGGACAAACGAACACCGGGGAGCTGTTTTTT
-	TRBJ2-5	TRBV9	medium-sized	CASSAHAGALEETQYF	TGTGCCAGCAGCGCACACGCGGGGGCCCTTGAAGAGACCCAGTACTTC
-	TRBJ1-4	TRBV5-1	-	CASSARGVIGEKLFF	TGCGCCAGCAGCGCCCGGGGGGTCATAGGTGAAAAACTGTTTTTT
TRBD2	TRBJ2-7	TRBV5-4	-	CASSLVLATEQYF	TGTGCCAGCAGCTTAGTACTAGCGACCGAGCAGTACTTC